This is a list of T cell receptor beta chains from one sample in a study of T cell changes during pregnancy in multiple sclerosis. Using immunoSEQ multiplex PCR, the repertoire was profiled, and TCRdb retains in-frame clones only, with some absent. Found here are 30,000 to 35,000 clones, 85% to 90% of them singletons; the top ten hold 3.5%. The input for sequencing was CD8+ T cells from peripheral blood mononuclear cells, taken in the third trimester of pregnancy. All receptors come from a female donor with multiple sclerosis, enrolled in a pregnancy study. Each CDR3 is given with its conserved first and last residue. Each record gives: D gene, clone size, J gene, V gene, CDR3 DNA, CDR3 protein. A D gene is named only where the DNA matches it firmly. The size entry is marked missing in some rows and otherwise reads once, few, many or a size class.

D: .
size: .
J: TRBJ1-1
V: TRBV4-3
DNA: TGCGCCAGCAGCCAAGATGGGCGCAGTTACACTGAAGCTTTCTTT
CDR3: CASSQDGRSYTEAFF

D: TRBD2
size: .
J: TRBJ2-7
V: TRBV27
DNA: TGTGCCAGCAGTTCTTTACTAGCGGGTACCTACGAGCAGTACTTC
CDR3: CASSSLLAGTYEQYF

D: .
size: .
J: TRBJ2-7
V: TRBV6-6
DNA: TGTGCCAGCAGTTTCGCGGGGACCCCTTACGAGCAGTACTTC
CDR3: CASSFAGTPYEQYF

D: .
size: .
J: TRBJ2-3
V: TRBV9
DNA: TGTGCCAGCAGCGTAGGCGGCGGGGAGGTCACAGATACGCAGTATTTT
CDR3: CASSVGGGEVTDTQYF

D: TRBD2
size: .
J: TRBJ2-1
V: TRBV9
DNA: TGTGCCAGCAGCGTAGAAGTGGGACTAGGGCCCCATGAGCAGTTCTTC
CDR3: CASSVEVGLGPHEQFF

D: .
size: .
J: TRBJ2-2
V: TRBV27
DNA: TGTGCCAGCGGGGGGACGAACACCGGGGAGCTGTTTTTT
CDR3: CASGGTNTGELFF

D: TRBD1
size: .
J: TRBJ2-7
V: TRBV5-5
DNA: TGTGCCAGCAGTTATACAGGGGAGGAGCAGTACTTC
CDR3: CASSYTGEEQYF

D: .
size: medium-sized
J: TRBJ1-1
V: TRBV21-1
DNA: TGTGCCAGCAGCAAAACAGGGAATTCCCTATTCATGAACACTGAAGCTTTCTTT
CDR3: CASSKTGNSLFMNTEAFF

D: .
size: once
J: TRBJ2-1
V: TRBV6-5
DNA: TGTGCCAGCAGCCGACAGAATGACAATGAGCAGTTCTTC
CDR3: CASSRQNDNEQFF

D: TRBD1
size: .
J: TRBJ2-7
V: TRBV19
DNA: TGTGCCAGTAGTCCGCCGGGACAGAGCTCCTACGAGCAGTACTTC
CDR3: CASSPPGQSSYEQYF

D: .
size: .
J: TRBJ1-2
V: TRBV4-3
DNA: TGCGCCAGCAGCCAAGCCGCCGGGGGGAACTATGGCTACACCTTC
CDR3: CASSQAAGGNYGYTF

D: TRBD1
size: .
J: TRBJ2-2
V: TRBV2
DNA: TGTGCCAGCAGTGTCGCAGGGACAGGGGCTTACACCGGGGAGCTGTTTTTT
CDR3: CASSVAGTGAYTGELFF

D: TRBD2
size: .
J: TRBJ2-7
V: TRBV6-5
DNA: TGTGCCAGCAGTGTGACTAGCGGGACCTACGAGCAGTACTTC
CDR3: CASSVTSGTYEQYF

D: .
size: .
J: TRBJ1-4
V: TRBV7-8
DNA: TGTGCCAGCAGCCCCCCAGGGGCTGAAAAACTGTTTTTT
CDR3: CASSPPGAEKLFF

D: TRBD2
size: .
J: TRBJ2-7
V: TRBV7-2
DNA: TGTGCCAGCAGCACAGCGGGGCCGTACGAGCAGTACTTC
CDR3: CASSTAGPYEQYF

D: TRBD1
size: .
J: TRBJ1-1
V: TRBV19
DNA: TGTGCCAGTAGTATCAGGGGGGCGGGCACTGAAGCTTTCTTT
CDR3: CASSIRGAGTEAFF

D: .
size: .
J: TRBJ2-5
V: TRBV21-1
DNA: TGTGCCAGCCCCAACAGGTGCGAGACCCAGTACTTC
CDR3: CASPNRCETQYF

D: TRBD1
size: .
J: TRBJ2-5
V: TRBV27
DNA: TGTGCCAGCAGTTTACGGGCAGGGGGCAGGGAGACCCAGTACTTC
CDR3: CASSLRAGGRETQYF

D: .
size: medium-sized
J: TRBJ2-7
V: TRBV19
DNA: TGTGCCAGTAGTATAGGACAGGTTCACTACGAGCAGTACTTC
CDR3: CASSIGQVHYEQYF

D: .
size: once
J: TRBJ1-5
V: TRBV18
DNA: TGTGCCAGCTCCGTGACAGAGGGCAATCAGCCCCAGCATTTT
CDR3: CASSVTEGNQPQHF

D: .
size: .
J: TRBJ1-3
V: TRBV19
DNA: TGTGCCAGTAGTATCCCCCCCCCGGGGGCTGGAAACACCATATATTTT
CDR3: CASSIPPPGAGNTIYF

D: .
size: .
J: TRBJ1-1
V: TRBV7-9
DNA: TGTGCCAGCAGCTTATTTCCTTCCCCATCGCGGGGGGAGATATTTGGTTTCTTT
CDR3: CASSLFPSPSRGEIFGFF

D: .
size: .
J: TRBJ2-3
V: TRBV6-1
DNA: TGTGCCAGCAGTGAATCCCTTGACGGGGGGCCTCCCGATACGCAGTATTTT
CDR3: CASSESLDGGPPDTQYF

D: TRBD2
size: .
J: TRBJ2-3
V: TRBV9
DNA: TGTGCCAGCAGCGTCCCTTTGGGCGGGGGGACCCAAAGCACAGATACGCAGTATTTT
CDR3: CASSVPLGGGTQSTDTQYF

D: TRBD1
size: .
J: TRBJ1-2
V: TRBV29-1
DNA: TGCAGCGTGGGCACCGGACAGGGCCTTATTGGAGGCTACACCTTC
CDR3: CSVGTGQGLIGGYTF

D: TRBD2
size: .
J: TRBJ2-3
V: TRBV5-4
DNA: TGTGCCAGCAGCTTTAGGCGGGGGGCAGATACGCAGTATTTT
CDR3: CASSFRRGADTQYF

D: .
size: .
J: TRBJ1-1
V: TRBV4-2
DNA: TGTGCCAGCAGCCAGGCACCTCCGCTGACTATGAACACTGAAGCTTTCTTT
CDR3: CASSQAPPLTMNTEAFF

D: .
size: once
J: TRBJ1-1
V: TRBV2
DNA: TGTGCCAGCAGTGAATGGGGAGAAAACACTGAAGCTTTCTTT
CDR3: CASSEWGENTEAFF

D: .
size: .
J: TRBJ2-5
V: TRBV19
DNA: TGTGCCAGTAGTATATCCAGTCAAGAGACCCAGTACTTC
CDR3: CASSISSQETQYF

D: .
size: .
J: TRBJ1-5
V: TRBV19
DNA: TGTGCCAGTAATGCAGGGTACAATCAGCCCCAGCATTTT
CDR3: CASNAGYNQPQHF

D: .
size: once
J: TRBJ2-6
V: TRBV5-6
DNA: TGTGCCAGCAGCTTAAGGACTCGCCGCTCTGGGGCCAACGTCCTGACTTTC
CDR3: CASSLRTRRSGANVLTF

D: .
size: .
J: TRBJ2-7
V: TRBV5-5
DNA: TGTGCCAGCAGCTGGACGGGAGAGGAGCAGTACTTC
CDR3: CASSWTGEEQYF

D: TRBD2
size: .
J: TRBJ2-3
V: TRBV7-3
DNA: TGTGCCAGCAGCTTGGTAGCGGGGGGGACTGCAGATACGCAGTATTTT
CDR3: CASSLVAGGTADTQYF

D: .
size: .
J: TRBJ1-1
V: TRBV6-1
DNA: TGTGCCAGCAGCCCTTCCAGGGATCCGAACACTGAAGCTTTCTTT
CDR3: CASSPSRDPNTEAFF

D: .
size: .
J: TRBJ1-1
V: TRBV19
DNA: TGTGCCAGTAGTACAGGGATCACTGAAGCTTTCTTT
CDR3: CASSTGITEAFF

D: .
size: .
J: TRBJ2-5
V: TRBV19
DNA: TGTGCCAGTACCGGCGCGGGGACCCAAGAGACCCAGTACTTC
CDR3: CASTGAGTQETQYF

D: .
size: few
J: TRBJ1-1
V: TRBV7-6
DNA: TGTGCCAGCAGTTTTACGGATAGGGGTGGCACTGAAGCTTTCTTT
CDR3: CASSFTDRGGTEAFF

D: .
size: .
J: TRBJ2-3
V: TRBV10-3
DNA: TGTGCCATCAGGGACACGGGTGGGGATACGCAGTATTTT
CDR3: CAIRDTGGDTQYF

D: TRBD2
size: .
J: TRBJ2-7
V: TRBV2
DNA: TGTGCCAGCAGTGATATCGGGGGGTACTACGAGCAGTACTTC
CDR3: CASSDIGGYYEQYF

D: TRBD1
size: .
J: TRBJ2-7
V: TRBV14
DNA: TGTGCCAGCAGCCGTGGACAGGCCTACGAGCAGTACTTC
CDR3: CASSRGQAYEQYF

D: TRBD2
size: .
J: TRBJ2-7
V: TRBV10-3
DNA: TGTGCCATGCCCATAGGGACTAGCTCGGGTGAGCAGTACTTC
CDR3: CAMPIGTSSGEQYF

D: TRBD1
size: .
J: TRBJ1-2
V: TRBV5-5
DNA: TGTGCCAGCAGCCGGGACAGGGGGACCTATGGCTACACCTTC
CDR3: CASSRDRGTYGYTF

D: .
size: once
J: TRBJ1-5
V: TRBV4-2
DNA: TGTGCCAGCACCTCTTTTGCCGGGAGCAATCAGCCCCAGCATTTT
CDR3: CASTSFAGSNQPQHF

D: .
size: .
J: TRBJ2-7
V: TRBV13
DNA: TGTGCCAGCAGCTCCCGAAACCTAGCGATACCCTACGAGCAGTACTTC
CDR3: CASSSRNLAIPYEQYF

D: TRBD1
size: once
J: TRBJ2-7
V: TRBV7-8
DNA: TGTGCCAGCAACCCGGGACAGGGGTACGAGCAGTACTTC
CDR3: CASNPGQGYEQYF

D: TRBD1
size: .
J: TRBJ2-1
V: TRBV2
DNA: TGTGCCAGCAGTGGAGATACAGGGGCATCCTACAATGAGCAGTTCTTC
CDR3: CASSGDTGASYNEQFF

D: .
size: .
J: TRBJ2-7
V: TRBV4-3
DNA: TGCGCCAGCAGCCACTTCGGGGTATCCGAGCAGTACTTC
CDR3: CASSHFGVSEQYF

D: .
size: .
J: TRBJ1-2
V: TRBV5-6
DNA: TGTGCCAGCAGCCCGGGACACCTCCGGGGCTACACCTTC
CDR3: CASSPGHLRGYTF

D: .
size: .
J: TRBJ1-6
V: TRBV9
DNA: TGTGCCAGCAGCGTAGGAGATGATTCACCCCTCCACTTT
CDR3: CASSVGDDSPLHF

D: .
size: medium-sized
J: TRBJ1-3
V: TRBV14
DNA: TGTGCCAGCAGCGGGCCGGGACACCCGACTGAGGGAAACACCATATATTTT
CDR3: CASSGPGHPTEGNTIYF

D: TRBD2
size: once
J: TRBJ2-1
V: TRBV18
DNA: TGTGCCAGCTCACCAACGGGGGGGGGTTACAATGAGCAGTTCTTC
CDR3: CASSPTGGGYNEQFF

D: TRBD1
size: .
J: TRBJ2-1
V: TRBV11-2
DNA: TGTGCCAGCAGCTTTGAAGACAGGGGGCTAGGTGAGCAGTTCTTC
CDR3: CASSFEDRGLGEQFF